This T cell receptor beta chain was sequenced for a study of metastatic and nonmetastatic thyroid tumors. Across the study: Blood and tumor or nodule tissue repertoires from malignant and benign thyroid patients were compared. Study-wide results and limits: When malignant thyroid tumors were compared with benign nodules, TCR beta diversity was reportedly significantly higher in the malignant tumors. This held in both blood and tumor samples.

This clone has only a few counts. What it recognizes is unknown. How the authors handled the data: To classify distant metastasis in papillary thyroid cancer, a model was built from CDR3 differences across clinicopathological groups. Through MiXCR, TCRdb re-clonotyped the PCR reads. TCRdb, rather than the study authors, made the V and J calls. Of roughly 30,000 clones in the sample, roughly 23% were seen once. V was cut by 6 bases and J by 5 bases, with 9 bases left in between. Looked up from germline, CDR1 is SGHTA and CDR2 is FQGNSA. This CDR3 is built from 12 residues. Thyroid surgery was performed in patients who had received no treatment beforehand.

This receptor was identified in a female donor with papillary thyroid cancer or a benign thyroid nodule (not recorded which). Some clones in this sample may be carry-over from other donors' samples. The sample taken for sequencing was blood. The V call is TRBV7-2, the J call TRBJ2-3; D ambiguous. The CDR3 protein is CASSMALDTQYF. As DNA, the CDR3 is TGTGCCAGCAGTATGGCTTTAGATACGCAGTATTTT.